The 22 T cell receptor beta chains given below trace back to one sample, sequenced in a study of tumor-infiltrating lymphocytes in oesophageal squamous cell carcinoma. TCRdb analysed the PCR reads with MiXCR anew, one entry per CDR3 protein. In the table there are approximately 18,000 distinct CDR3 sequences, approximately 45% of which are singletons. Specimen: normal esophageal tissue next to the tumor. The receptors were gathered from a female donor with esophageal squamous cell carcinoma.

In its sample, this clonotype was seen many times. Possible read error: a much larger clone is one base away. The gene calls are TRBV7-9 and TRBJ2-7, with D possibly matching TRBD1 (6 bases). Between the trimmed V and J ends, which lost 6 bases and 7 bases, there was a span of 22 bases. The CDR3 spans 15 residues. Germline V CDR1 and CDR2: SEHNR, FQNEAQ (reference sequence). CDR3 region: CASSSSGQPYNEQYF. CDR3 coding DNA: TGTGCCAGCAGTTCCTCGGGACAACCCTACAATGAGCAGTACTTC.

The chain joins TRBV7-2 to TRBJ1-1, with TRBD2 matching over 10 bases. The DNA end lines up better with TRBJ2-1; the J call may be wrong. The CDR3 length is 15 residues. Per the germline V gene, CDR1 is SGHTA and CDR2 is FQGNSA. The CDR3 loop reads CASSSLAGVTNEQFF. The CDR3 bases are TGTGCCAGCAGCTCCCTAGCGGGAGTAACCAATGAGCAGTTCTTC.

The gene calls are TRBV28 and TRBJ1-1; 8 bases map to TRBD2. The J call is in doubt because the DNA end fits TRBJ2-5 better. CDR1 and CDR2 from the germline V gene are MDHEN and SYDVKM. This CDR3 contains 15 residues. The CDR3 DNA sequence: TGTGCCAGCAGTTTAGAACTAGCGGACCAAGAGACCCAGTACTTC. Translated, it gives CASSLELADQETQYF.

The rearrangement uses TRBV10-3 and TRBJ2-1; 11 bases line up with TRBD2. The DNA matches TRBJ2-5 better at its end, which makes the J call doubtful. The CDR3 runs 16 residues. CDR1 is ENHRY, CDR2 SYGVKD, per germline. The DNA for the CDR3 is TGTGCCACCTGGTTGGTAGCGGGGGGGAACCAAGAGACCCAGTACTTC. Its translation: CATWLVAGGNQETQYF.

Relative to its sample, this clonotype is medium-sized. This rearrangement joins TRBV28 to TRBJ1-6, with D hard to call. The V and J ends lost 2 bases and 0 bases respectively, with 14 bases between them. CDR3 length: 18 amino acids. The germline V gene has CDR1 MDHEN and CDR2 SYDVKM. The CDR3 region is CASSLRVRLSSYNSPLHF. CDR3 sequence (DNA): TGTGCCAGCAGTTTAAGGGTGAGGTTAAGCTCCTATAATTCACCCCTCCACTTT.

J is TRBJ2-1 and V is TRBV7-3, with TRBD1 as a possible D gene (5 bases). CDR3 length: 14 amino acids. Germline V gene sequence: CDR1 SGHTA, CDR2 FQGTGA. V was clipped by 4 bases and J by 5 bases, with 12 bases between them. CDR3 nucleotide sequence: TGTGCCAGCAGCTGGGGCGGACCAAACAATGAGCAGTTCTTC. It yields the protein CASSWGGPNNEQFF.

The chain links TRBV7-6 to TRBJ2-5; perhaps TRBD1 as D (6 bases). Germline V CDR1 and CDR2: SGHVS, FNYEAQ. The CDR3 has 14 amino acids. Trimming shortened V by 7 bases and J by 0 bases, and 12 bases separated the two germline ends. The CDR3 DNA follows: TGTGCCAGCAACAGCCCAGGGGACCAAGAGACCCAGTACTTC. Its translation: CASNSPGDQETQYF.

DNA for the CDR3: TGTGCCAGCAGCTTAGAGGCTACGGCCCGTAGGTGGAATGAGCAGTTCTTC. Translated, it gives CASSLEATARRWNEQFF. The chain uses TRBV7-9 and TRBJ2-4; D unresolved. The tail of the sequence fits TRBJ2-1 better, so the J call may be wrong. Per the germline V gene, CDR1 is SEHNR and CDR2 is FQNEAQ (reference sequence). This CDR3 is built from 17 residues.

By share, this clonotype counts as medium-sized. The J gene is TRBJ2-7, the V gene TRBV7-9; the D gene is possibly TRBD1 (6 bases). The CDR3 loop spans 15 amino acids. V gave up 5 bases and J gave up 3 bases, with 17 bases separating them. Per germline, CDR1 SEHNR and CDR2 FQNEAQ (reference sequence). CDR3 nucleotides: TGTGCCAGCAGCGGCGAAGGGGGTAGTAACTACGAGCAGTACTTC. Translating gives CASSGEGGSNYEQYF.

The chain is built from TRBV6-1 and TRBJ2-1; D might be TRBD1 (5 bases). With the DNA end fitting TRBJ2-7 better, the J assignment may be wrong. From germline, CDR1 is MNHNS and CDR2 SASEGT. CDR3 size: 14 residues. In DNA, the CDR3 is TGTGCCAGCAGGAGGCAGGGATCAAACTACGAGCAGTACTTC. Its translation is CASRRQGSNYEQYF.

J is TRBJ1-1 and V is TRBV6-6; no firm D call. Matching the DNA end better, TRBJ2-3 makes the J call doubtful. Per the germline V gene, CDR1 is MNHNY and CDR2 is SVGAGI (reference sequence). The CDR3 loop spans 14 amino acids. CDR3 region: CASSYDLRTDTQYF. In DNA, the CDR3 is TGTGCCAGCAGTTACGATCTACGCACAGATACGCAGTATTTT.

This clonotype was detected ten times or more. The chain links TRBV5-4 to TRBJ2-1; D ambiguous. CDR3 length equals 14 residues. Between the trimmed V and J ends, which lost 1 base and 4 bases, there was a span of 9 bases. The V gene's germline CDR1 is SGHNT and CDR2 YYREEE (reference sequence). CDR3 nucleotides: TGTGCCAGCAGCTTGAGTGTGGCGTACAATGAGCAGTTCTTC. This gives the protein CASSLSVAYNEQFF. Full variable domain (outside the CDR3, taken from reference TRBV5-4 and TRBJ2-1): ETGVTQSPTHLIKTRGQQVTLRCSSQSGHNTVSWYQQALGQGPQFIFQYYREEENGRGNFPPRFSGLQFPNYSSELNVNALELDDSALYLCASSLSVAYNEQFFGPGTRLTVL.

This clonotype was seen ten or more times. V is TRBV11-2 and J is TRBJ2-7; 9 bases line up with TRBD2. Germline values: CDR1 SGHAT, CDR2 FQNNGV. V lost 0 bases and J lost 4; bases outside the gene matches: 10. CDR3 length: 17 residues. As DNA, the CDR3 is TGTGCCAGCAGCTTAGATCGGAGGCGGGAGGGGCGATACGAGCAGTACTTC. Its translation: CASSLDRRREGRYEQYF.

Of note for this clonotype: The CDR3 ends on some other residue instead of the conserved phenylalanine or tryptophan, so this is likely a read error. The DNA is left out, because the CDR3 cannot be placed on it with certainty; the CDR3 is given as TCRdb lists it. The rearrangement links TRBV14 to TRBJ1-1; the table's D gene call, TRBD1, was not cross checked with the DNA. The CDR3 has 14 amino acids, counting both end residues. Germline values: CDR1 SGHDN, CDR2 FVKESK. CDR3 sequence: CASSHPPTSSTSAP.

The chain joins TRBV7-2 to TRBJ2-3; D is undetermined. The J call is in doubt because the DNA end fits TRBJ2-7 better. This CDR3 spans 10 amino acids. The V gene's germline CDR1 is SGHTA and CDR2 FQGNSA. The CDR3: CASSFYEQYF. The CDR3 DNA reads TGTGCCAGCAGCTTTTACGAGCAGTACTTC.

The CDR3 nucleotides read TGTGCCAGCAGTTCCCAGGGAGATAGGGGCCAGCCCCAGCATTTT. The encoded protein is CASSSQGDRGQPQHF. This sequence joins TRBV6-1 and TRBJ1-5, with a possible D match to TRBD1 (5 bases). Germline-derived CDR1 and CDR2 are MNHNS and SASEGT. The CDR3 is made up of 15 amino acids. Deletions cut 5 bases from V and 7 bases from J, with 18 bases between.

In its sample, this clonotype was seen many times. The chain couples TRBV19 to TRBJ2-1; 7 bases agree with TRBD1. J lost 9 bases, V lost 7 bases, and 15 bases had no gene match. CDR1 LNHDA and CDR2 SQIVND come from the germline V gene (reference sequence). The CDR3 runs to 15 residues. CDR3 sequence (DNA): TGTGCCAGTACCACAATTTCGACAGGGCAAGGTGAGCAGTTCTTC. Translating gives CASTTISTGQGEQFF.

For this clonotype: Germline is not matched at one junction end, which may reflect a read error. The chain couples TRBV7-3 to TRBJ2-7, with TRBD2 identical over 13 bases. CDR1 and CDR2 from the germline V gene are SGHTA and FQGTGA. The CDR3 consists of 15 residues. CDR3 nucleotides: TGTGCCAGCAGCTCGACCACCGGACTAGCGGGAGTGATGTTCTTC. Residues: CASSSTTGLAGVMFF.

The J gene is TRBJ2-4, the V gene TRBV28; no reliable D call. The DNA end favors TRBJ2-7, so the J call may be wrong. Germline V gives CDR1 MDHEN, CDR2 SYDVKM. The CDR3 is made up of 13 amino acids. The CDR3: CASTYSGYYEQYF. In DNA, the CDR3 is TGTGCCAGCACCTACTCGGGTTACTACGAGCAGTACTTC.

The rearrangement uses TRBV11-2 and TRBJ2-1; D is perhaps TRBD2 (6 bases). The CDR3 sequence is 14 residues long. Germline CDR1 is SGHAT and CDR2 is FQNNGV. Trimming removed 4 bases from V and 3 bases from J, with 10 bases in between. CDR3 residues: CASSSVRDYNEQFF. CDR3 DNA sequence: TGTGCCAGCAGCTCTGTGCGGGACTACAATGAGCAGTTCTTC.

This clonotype was found once. The rearrangement joins TRBV6-1 to TRBJ2-5, with 9 bases aligning to TRBD1. The J call is uncertain, as TRBJ1-2 better fits the DNA end. CDR3 length: 13 residues. Germline V gives CDR1 MNHNS, CDR2 SASEGT. DNA of the CDR3: TGTGCCAGCAGTAAACAGGGGGCGTATGGCTACACCTTC. Its translation is CASSKQGAYGYTF.

This chain connects TRBV7-8 to TRBJ2-1, with TRBD1 matching 7 bases. With the DNA end fitting TRBJ1-2 better, the J assignment may be wrong. The germline V gene encodes CDR1 SGHVS and CDR2 FQNEAQ. The length of the CDR3 is 15 residues. In DNA, the CDR3 is TGTGCCAGCAGCCCCCTAACAGGGGTTAACTATGGCTACACCTTC. This translates into CASSPLTGVNYGYTF.